The 19 T cell receptor beta chains below come from one sample, sequenced in a study of OX40 agonist ivuxolimab in advanced cancers. Sequenced by immunoSEQ multiplex PCR; TCRdb stores in-frame clones only, minus some. The sample records 65,000 to 95,000 clones, around nine tenths being singletons. Sequencing used CD4+ or CD8+ T cells sorted from blood, obtained in a trial of the OX40 agonist ivuxolimab. All receptors come from an adult with an advanced solid tumor such as melanoma, head and neck, liver or kidney cancer.

The chain couples TRBV19 to TRBJ2-3; 9 nucleotides agree with TRBD1. CDR1 LNHDA and CDR2 SQIVND come from the germline V gene (reference sequence). The CDR3 covers 15 residues. V dropped 5 bases and J dropped 2; count of bases not matched to a gene: 5. The DNA of the CDR3 is TGTGCCAGTAGTGCGGGACAGGGAAACACAGATACGCAGTATTTT. Its translation is CASSAGQGNTDTQYF. Drawing the rest from reference TRBV19 and TRBJ2-3, the complete variable domain is DGGITQSPKYLFRKEGQNVTLSCEQNLNHDAMYWYRQDPGQGLRLIYYSQIVNDFQKGDIAEGYSVSREKKESFPLTVTSAQKNPTAFYLCASSAGQGNTDTQYFGPGTRLTVL.

The chain has TRBV5-4 and TRBJ2-5; 9 bases match TRBD1. Per the germline V gene, CDR1 is SGHNT and CDR2 is YYREEE (reference sequence). The CDR3 is made up of 14 amino acids. V shed 6 bases and J 2 bases; nucleotides not matched to a gene: 5. CDR3 in amino acids: CASKDRGQQETQYF. CDR3 nucleotides: TGTGCCAGCAAGGACAGGGGTCAACAAGAGACCCAGTACTTC.

The chain links TRBV27 to TRBJ2-2; tentative D call: TRBD1 (6 bases). This CDR3 region has 16 residues. V was trimmed by 3 bases and J by 0 bases, leaving 11 bases between them. Germline CDR1 MNHEY, CDR2 SMNVEV (reference sequence). The CDR3 spells CASSFWQGTNTGELFF. CDR3 nucleotides: TGTGCCAGCAGTTTTTGGCAGGGGACGAACACCGGGGAGCTGTTTTTT.

This chain uses TRBV6-5 with TRBJ2-7; no clear D. The CDR3 is 15 amino acids. Germline V CDR1 and CDR2: MNHEY, SVGAGI. V lost 2 bases and J lost 1, with 12 bases in between. This chain's CDR3 is CASSYSRSRSYEQYF. The CDR3 DNA reads TGTGCCAGCAGTTACAGCCGCAGCCGATCCTACGAGCAGTACTTC.

The chain links TRBV5-4 to TRBJ2-4; unclear D gene. This CDR3 comprises 14 residues. Trimming took 2 bases from V and 1 from J, leaving 7 bases between them. Germline assignment: CDR1 SGHNT and CDR2 YYREEE (reference sequence). The CDR3 region is CASSFQGAKNIQYF. The CDR3 nucleotides read TGTGCCAGCAGCTTTCAAGGGGCCAAAAACATTCAGTACTTC.

This sequence joins TRBV30 and TRBJ1-2, with no clear D. This CDR3 has 14 amino acids. V was shortened by 1 base and J by 4 bases, with 13 bases between the two germline ends. CDR1 is GTSNPN, CDR2 SVGIG, per germline (reference sequence). CDR3: CAWSDSWIRYGYTF. The CDR3 DNA is TGTGCCTGGAGTGACAGTTGGATCCGCTATGGCTACACCTTC. Looking up the rest from reference TRBV30 and TRBJ1-2 gives the full variable domain: SQTIHQWPATLVQPVGSPLSLECTVEGTSNPNLYWYRQAAGRGLQLLFYSVGIGQISSEVPQNLSASRPQDRQFILSSKKLLLSDSGFYLCAWSDSWIRYGYTFGSGTRLTVV.

The chain carries TRBV28 and TRBJ2-4; the D call may be TRBD1 or TRBD2 (5 bases each). Trimming took off 6 bases at V and 5 bases at J, with 11 bases between the two ends. The CDR3 totals 13 residues. The V gene's germline CDR1 is MDHEN and CDR2 SYDVKM. The CDR3 DNA reads as TGTGCCAGCAGCGAGGGGTTTCAAAACATTCAGTACTTC. This codes for CASSEGFQNIQYF. Full variable domain (remainder filled in from reference TRBV28 and TRBJ2-4): DVKVTQSSRYLVKRTGEKVFLECVQDMDHENMFWYRQDPGLGLRLIYFSYDVKMKEKGDIPEGYSVSREKKERFSLILESASTNQTSMYLCASSEGFQNIQYFGAGTRLSVL.

The CDR3 region has the DNA TGTGCCAGCAGCTTGGGGGGAAACTATGGCTACACCTTC. Its translation is CASSLGGNYGYTF. The chain links TRBV5-6 to TRBJ1-2; D remains unclear. Germline CDR1 reads SGHDT; CDR2 reads YYEEEE. CDR3 size: 13 residues. The V end lost 0 bases, the J end lost 2 bases, and 5 bases lay between the germline ends.

This clone turned up a few times. The chain combines TRBV5-1 with TRBJ2-3, with D unclear. The V end was cut by 1 base, the J end by 2 bases, with 11 bases between. The germline CDR1 and CDR2 sequences are SGHRS and YFSETQ. The CDR3 spans 15 residues. CDR3 DNA sequence: TGCGCCAGCAGCTTGAGTGGCAGACACACAGATACGCAGTATTTT. Protein sequence: CASSLSGRHTDTQYF.

This clone was seen a single time. This rearrangement joins TRBV18 to TRBJ2-5; TRBD2 matches at 8 bases. Germline V CDR1 and CDR2: KGHSH, LQKENI. This CDR3 is built from 15 residues. Germline trimming cut 5 bases from V and 5 bases from J; bases unmatched to any gene: 10. CDR3 in amino acids: CASSSGRAFGETQYF. The DNA of the CDR3 is TGTGCCAGCTCATCCGGGAGGGCCTTCGGGGAGACCCAGTACTTC.

Note on this clone: Other DNA sequences in this sample translate to the same CDR3. CDR3 DNA sequence: TGTGCCTGGAGGGGACTAGCGGGAAATGAGCAGTTCTTC. Its translation is CAWRGLAGNEQFF. This chain links TRBV30 with TRBJ2-1; 13 bases are shared with TRBD2. Germline CDR1 reads GTSNPN; CDR2 reads SVGIG (reference sequence). The J segment lost 7 bases and the V segment lost 3 bases, leaving 0 bases of the junction unmatched. This CDR3 comprises 13 residues.

For this clone: The same CDR3 arises from other DNA sequences in this sample as well. V gene TRBV28 combines with J gene TRBJ1-4; D is possibly TRBD1 (5 bases). V was pared by 6 bases and J by 4 bases, with 12 bases between. The CDR3 extends over 14 amino acids. The germline V gene encodes CDR1 MDHEN and CDR2 SYDVKM. The CDR3 DNA follows: TGTGCCAGCAGCCCTTTGGGGGGTAATGAAAAACTGTTTTTT. Translating gives CASSPLGGNEKLFF.

This clone was found once. The chain joins TRBV6-5 to TRBJ2-2; weak D call: TRBD2 (5 bases). Deletions cut 6 bases from V and 4 bases from J, with 6 bases between. This CDR3 comprises 12 residues. Germline V lookup: CDR1 MNHEY, CDR2 SVGAGI. The CDR3 DNA is TGTGCCAGCAGGAGGGTCACCGGGGAGCTGTTTTTT. It translates to CASRRVTGELFF.

The chain is built from TRBV10-3 and TRBJ2-7, with TRBD1 identical over 7 bases. There are 12 residues in the CDR3. Losses at the gene ends were 10 bases for V and 4 bases for J; bases not matched to a gene: 7. CDR1 is ENHRY, CDR2 SYGVKD, per germline. The CDR3: CATRGQRYEQYF. In DNA form, the CDR3 reads TGTGCCACCAGGGGACAGCGTTACGAGCAGTACTTC.

The gene calls are TRBV7-2 and TRBJ2-7; D might be TRBD1 (5 bases). This CDR3 is 14 amino acids long. Trimming took 3 bases from V and 2 from J, leaving 11 bases between them. Germline values: CDR1 SGHTA, CDR2 FQGNSA. The CDR3 reads CASSFGQVTYEQYF. CDR3 coding DNA: TGTGCCAGCAGCTTCGGACAAGTAACCTACGAGCAGTACTTC.

J is TRBJ1-4 and V is TRBV30; D possibly corresponds to TRBD1 (6 bases). Trimming took off 7 bases at V and 6 bases at J, with 15 bases between the two ends. Germline assignment: CDR1 GTSNPN and CDR2 SVGIG (reference sequence). This CDR3 is built from 13 residues. The CDR3 coding sequence is TGTGCCTCCGATTGGGGGCATCATGAAAAACTGTTTTTT. As protein: CASDWGHHEKLFF.

V usage is TRBV7-2 and J usage is TRBJ2-1, with unresolved D. The germline CDR1 and CDR2 sequences are SGHTA and FQGNSA. Trimming stripped 2 bases from V and 0 bases from J, with 11 bases between. The CDR3 is 16 amino acids. The CDR3 region is CASSLRPSSSYNEQFF. CDR3 nucleotides: TGTGCCAGCAGCTTAAGGCCGTCGAGCTCCTACAATGAGCAGTTCTTC.

The J gene is TRBJ2-1, the V gene TRBV5-1, with 11 bases fitting TRBD2. Germline CDR1 and CDR2: SGHRS and YFSETQ. CDR3 length: 15 residues. V was clipped by 4 bases and J by 8 bases; unmatched bases: 8. The CDR3, as DNA: TGCGCCAGCAGCGACCTAGCGGGAGGAGGCGATGAGCAGTTCTTC. This codes for CASSDLAGGGDEQFF.

The chain uses TRBV7-9 and TRBJ2-7; 8 nucleotides line up with TRBD1. CDR1 is SEHNR and CDR2 is FQNEAQ in the germline V gene (reference sequence). Trimming cost V 5 bases and J 2 bases; bases outside gene matches: 5. This CDR3 contains 14 residues. CDR3 in DNA: TGTGCCAGCAGCGAGGGACAGGTACCCTACGAGCAGTACTTC. Protein sequence: CASSEGQVPYEQYF.